This T cell receptor beta chain was sequenced for a study of cytomegalovirus exposure and HLA in healthy donors. TCRdb keeps only in-frame clones here, not all; method: immunoSEQ multiplex PCR. The table has under 400,000 clones, 70% to 90% seen once; the top ten hold about 0.96%. Study results and caveats: Specific recognition of CMV antigens was confirmed in vitro for three chains (all CMV-associated). The study labeled fewer than 200 TCR beta chains cytomegalovirus-associated.

The CDR3 runs 16 residues. V lost 4 bases, J lost 0 bases, and 5 bases stayed unmatched. Germline CDR1 reads SGHTA; CDR2 reads FQGNSA. Comments on this clone: Its antigen remains unknown.

Sequenced input: PBMCs. The source is a man aged 25-45 years in good health and CMV-seronegative. The chain combines TRBV7-2 with TRBJ1-5, with 8 bases lining up with TRBD1. CDR3 sequence (DNA): TGTGCCAGCAGCTCCGGGACAGGAGATAGCAATCAGCCCCAGCATTTT. This translates into CASSSGTGDSNQPQHF.